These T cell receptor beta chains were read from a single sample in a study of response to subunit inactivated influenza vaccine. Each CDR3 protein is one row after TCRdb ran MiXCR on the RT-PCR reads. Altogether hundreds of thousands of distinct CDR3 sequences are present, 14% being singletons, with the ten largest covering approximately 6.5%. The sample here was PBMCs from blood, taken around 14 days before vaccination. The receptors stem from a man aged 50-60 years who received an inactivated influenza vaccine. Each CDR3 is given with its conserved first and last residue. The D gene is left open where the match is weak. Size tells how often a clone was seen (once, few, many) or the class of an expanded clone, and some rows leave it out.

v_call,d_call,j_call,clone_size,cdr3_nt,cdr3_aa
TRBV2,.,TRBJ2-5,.,TGTGCCAGCAGTGAAGTGGAAGCCATACCCTCGACCCAGTACTTC,CASSEVEAIPSTQYF
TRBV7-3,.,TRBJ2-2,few,TGTGCCAGCAGCTTAGTCCCTCAGGGAATCGGGGAGCTGTTTTTT,CASSLVPQGIGELFF
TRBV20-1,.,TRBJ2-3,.,TGCAGTGCTAGAGATGGGACTTCCCCGTACGATACGCAGTATTTT,CSARDGTSPYDTQYF
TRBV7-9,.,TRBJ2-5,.,TGTGCCAGCAGCGACGACGGGGAGACCCAGTACTTC,CASSDDGETQYF
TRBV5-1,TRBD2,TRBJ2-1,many,TGCGCCAGCAGCTTTTTACCCCCTAGCGGGAGGCGTCCGGATGAGCAGTTCTTC,CASSFLPPSGRRPDEQFF
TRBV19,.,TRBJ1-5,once,TGTGCCAGTAGTATAAGGCGGAATCAGCCCCAGCATTTT,CASSIRRNQPQHF
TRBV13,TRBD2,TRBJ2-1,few,TGTGCCAGCAGCTTAGGGCTGGCGGGACTAGCGGGGGTTGAGCAGTTCTTC,CASSLGLAGLAGVEQFF
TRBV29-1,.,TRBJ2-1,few,TGCAGCGTTGATGTGGCTAAGTGGTACAATGAGCAGTTCTTC,CSVDVAKWYNEQFF
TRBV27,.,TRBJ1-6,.,TGTGCCAGCAGTTTCCAGAAACTCAATTCACCCCTCCACTTT,CASSFQKLNSPLHF
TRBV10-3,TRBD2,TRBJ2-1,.,TGTGCCATCAGTAAACTAGCGGGGGCCTCCTACAATGAGCAGTTCTTC,CAISKLAGASYNEQFF
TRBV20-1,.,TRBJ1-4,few,TGCAGTGCTAGAGCATTCGGTAGGGAAAAACTGTTTTTT,CSARAFGREKLFF
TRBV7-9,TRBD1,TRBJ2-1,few,TGTGCCAGCAGCCCAAGACAGGGTAAGCAGTTCTTC,CASSPRQGKQFF
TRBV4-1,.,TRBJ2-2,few,TGCGCCAGCAGCCAAGGGATTTTGAACACCGGGGAGCTGTTTTTT,CASSQGILNTGELFF
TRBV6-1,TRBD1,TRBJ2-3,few,TGTGCCAGCAACAGGGGTTTCACAGATACGCAGTATTTT,CASNRGFTDTQYF
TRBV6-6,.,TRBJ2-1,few,TGTGCCAGCAGTTATATTGAGCAGTTCTTC,CASSYIEQFF
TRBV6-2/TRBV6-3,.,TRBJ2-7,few,TGTGCCAGCAGTTGGGAGATTATTAACGAGCAGTACTTC,CASSWEIINEQYF
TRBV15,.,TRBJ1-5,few,TGTGCCACGGCTCCGAACTATAGCAATCAGCCCCAGCATTTT,CATAPNYSNQPQHF
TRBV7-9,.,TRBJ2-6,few,TGTGCCAGCAGCTTAGGTGCAGTTGGGGCCAACGTCCTGACTTTC,CASSLGAVGANVLTF
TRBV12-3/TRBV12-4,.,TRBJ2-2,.,TGTGCCAGCAGTTTAGCCGGGGAGCTGTGTTTT,CASSLAGELCF
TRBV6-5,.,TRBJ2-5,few,TGTGCCACGCGGCACCGGGGGGAGACCCAGTACTTC,CATRHRGETQYF
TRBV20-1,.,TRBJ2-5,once,TGCTTTGCGCGGACCCGGACGGCAAAAGAGACCCAGTACTTC,CFARTRTAKETQYF
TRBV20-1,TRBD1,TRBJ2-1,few,TGCAGTGCTAGGGTACGAGGGGGCGGATACAATGAGCAGTTCTTC,CSARVRGGGYNEQFF
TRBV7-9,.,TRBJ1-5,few,TGTGCCAGCGCCCTAGGAGGGAGCGGCCAGCCCCAGCATTTT,CASALGGSGQPQHF
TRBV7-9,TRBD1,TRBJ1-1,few,TGTGCCAGCAGCTTAGCGTACAGGGGACCTGAAGCTTTCTTT,CASSLAYRGPEAFF
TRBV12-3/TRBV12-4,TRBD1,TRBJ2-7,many,TGTGCCAGCAGACCTACGACAGGGATATATGGCGAGCAGTACTTC,CASRPTTGIYGEQYF
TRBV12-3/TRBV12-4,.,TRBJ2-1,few,TGTGCCAGCAGCCCGGGGCTGAGTAGTGAGCAGTTCTTC,CASSPGLSSEQFF
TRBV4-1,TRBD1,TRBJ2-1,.,TGCGCCAGCAGCCAACCGGGACAGGGATTATACAATGAGCAGTTCTTC,CASSQPGQGLYNEQFF
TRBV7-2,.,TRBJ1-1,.,TGTGCCAGCAGCTCCGACAGAATGGGGACTGAAGCTTTCTTT,CASSSDRMGTEAFF
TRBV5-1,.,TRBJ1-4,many,TGCGCCAGCACGCGGGATAATGAAAAACTGTTTTTT,CASTRDNEKLFF
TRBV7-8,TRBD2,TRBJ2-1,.,TGTGCCAGCAGCTTATTGGGGGGGACTAGCGGGTACAATGAGCAGTTCTTC,CASSLLGGTSGYNEQFF
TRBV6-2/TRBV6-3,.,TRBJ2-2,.,TGTGCCAGTGTCGCAGGGGAAATCGGGGAGCTGTTTTTT,CASVAGEIGELFF
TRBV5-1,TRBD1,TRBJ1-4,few,TGCGCCAGCACCTCGGGAGGGGGCAAAATTGAAAAACTGTTTTTT,CASTSGGGKIEKLFF
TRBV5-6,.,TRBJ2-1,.,TGTGCCAGCAGCTGGGGGACAAGAAACAGTGAGCAGTTCTTC,CASSWGTRNSEQFF
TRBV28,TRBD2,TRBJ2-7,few,TGTGCCAGCAGTGCCGGGGGAGGGGCTGGGTGGGAGCAGTACTTC,CASSAGGGAGWEQYF
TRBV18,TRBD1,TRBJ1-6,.,TGTGCCAGCTCACCCGGGACAGCCTATAATTCACCCCTCCACTTT,CASSPGTAYNSPLHF
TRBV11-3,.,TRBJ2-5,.,TGTGCCAGCAGCCTCCACCGGGGGCAAGAGACCCAGTACTTC,CASSLHRGQETQYF
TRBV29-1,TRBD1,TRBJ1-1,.,TGCAGCGTTCGAGTAACAGGGGTTATTACTGAAGCTTTCTTT,CSVRVTGVITEAFF
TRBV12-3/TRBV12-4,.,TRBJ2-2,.,TGTGCCAGCAGTTTCCCGCTGACAGGAGGCGGGGAGCTGTTTTTT,CASSFPLTGGGELFF
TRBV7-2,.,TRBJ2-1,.,TGTGCCAGCAGCTCAAGATACAGGGTCAATGAGCAGTTCTTC,CASSSRYRVNEQFF
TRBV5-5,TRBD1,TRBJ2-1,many,TGTGCCAGCAGCTTGGAGGACAGGGGGAACTACAATGAGCAGTTCTTC,CASSLEDRGNYNEQFF
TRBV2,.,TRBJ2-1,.,TGTGCCAGCAGTGGTGGTCCTCCGGCGGTAAGTGAGCAGTTCTTC,CASSGGPPAVSEQFF
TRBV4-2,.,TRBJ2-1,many,TGTGCCAGCAGCCAAGGGAAATGGAACAATGAGCAGTTCTTC,CASSQGKWNNEQFF
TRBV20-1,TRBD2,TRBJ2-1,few,TGCAGTGCTAGAGAAGCGGGAGGCAGGTACAATGAGCAGTTCTTC,CSAREAGGRYNEQFF
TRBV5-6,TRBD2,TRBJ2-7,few,TGTGCCAGCAGCCCTGGCGCGGGGGGGCTATGGGAGCAGTACTTC,CASSPGAGGLWEQYF
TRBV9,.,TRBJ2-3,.,TGTGCCAGCAGCTTCGGGACCAAGGACACAGATACGCAGTATTTT,CASSFGTKDTDTQYF
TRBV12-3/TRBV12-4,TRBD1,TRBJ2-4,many,TGTGCCAGCAGTCCCGGGGGACAGGGAGTGTCAAACATTCAGTACTTC,CASSPGGQGVSNIQYF
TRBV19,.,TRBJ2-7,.,TGTGCCAGTAGTAACAGGCATAACTACGAGCAGTACTTC,CASSNRHNYEQYF
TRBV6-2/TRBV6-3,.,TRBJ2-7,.,TGTGCCAGCAGCGACCCATGGTCCTACGAGCAGTACTTC,CASSDPWSYEQYF
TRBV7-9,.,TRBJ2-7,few,TGTGCCAGCAGCTCATCCGGGCTCTACTACGAGCAGTACTTC,CASSSSGLYYEQYF
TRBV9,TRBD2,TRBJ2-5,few,TGTGCCAGCAGCGTAGCGGGAGGGAAAGAGACCCAGTACTTC,CASSVAGGKETQYF
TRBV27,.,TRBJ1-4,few,TGTGCCAGCAGGGGCCTCATGAATGAAAAACTGTTTTTT,CASRGLMNEKLFF
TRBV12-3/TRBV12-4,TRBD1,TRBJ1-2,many,TGTGCCAGCAGTTTTGCCGACAGGGGCTATGGCTACACCTTC,CASSFADRGYGYTF
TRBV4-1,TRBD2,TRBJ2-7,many,TGCGCCAGCAGCCATTTACTAGCGGACCCAAGAAGAGGGGTTTACGAGCAGTACTTC,CASSHLLADPRRGVYEQYF
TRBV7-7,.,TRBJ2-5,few,TGTGCCAGCAGCTTATCCGGGACCATTATTCAAGAGACCCAGTACTTC,CASSLSGTIIQETQYF
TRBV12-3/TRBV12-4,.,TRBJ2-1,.,TGTGCCAGCAGGAACCTCGGGCAGGAGCAGTTCTTC,CASRNLGQEQFF